The entry that follows covers one T cell receptor (beta chain) sequence. Trimming pared 6 bases from V and 8 bases from J, leaving 26 bases between. Germline loops: CDR1 MDHEN, CDR2 SYDVKM. The CDR3 has 18 residues. TCRdb's copy holds only in-frame clones and misses some; the assay was immunoSEQ multiplex PCR. Among millions of clones listed, approximately 95% were seen once. CD45RO-negative, CCR7-positively selected cells formed the naive CD8 fraction, excluding terminally differentiated effector memory CD45RA+ cells. The data derive from a study of shared clonotypes between healthy human individuals.

This sequence joins TRBV28 and TRBJ1-6, with a tentative D call TRBD1 (5 bases). Source material: naive CD8+ T cells sorted from blood. The sequence was collected from a man between 18 and 35 years old in good health. CDR3: CASRDPGRRVGGDSPLHF. Here the CDR3 DNA reads TGTGCCAGCAGAGATCCGGGACGGAGAGTTGGGGGTGATTCACCCCTCCACTTT.